This T cell receptor beta chain was identified in a study of sequential checkpoint blockade in melanoma. Study-level background: First-line arms were nivolumab then ipilimumab, or the reverse, randomized 1:1. Maintenance nivolumab came after either treatment sequence.

Looked up from germline, CDR1 is SGHNT and CDR2 is YYREEE (reference sequence). The CDR3 runs to 12 residues. The trim removed 2 bases at V and 9 bases at J, leaving 2 bases unmatched. Some clones are missing from TCRdb's copy, which holds only in-frame ones; the method was immunoSEQ multiplex PCR. The table lists around 19,000 clones, about 70% of them singletons. Treatment denoted: randomized to nivolumab then ipilimumab (arm A) or the reverse (arm B). Patients had received no earlier DNA-damaging chemotherapy. Live CD3+CD8+ CD19− CD56− cells were sorted from PBMCs. Specimen: CD8+ T cells sorted from blood (inferred from file names), collected from a patient given nivolumab and ipilimumab in sequence. The genes are TRBV5-4 and TRBJ2-1, with 7 bases identical to TRBD2. This clonotype was sampled from a human donor with melanoma. This CDR3 is CASSFSSGEQFF. The DNA of the CDR3 is TGTGCCAGCAGCTTCTCTAGCGGTGAGCAGTTCTTC. Full variable domain (missing parts from reference TRBV5-4 and TRBJ2-1): ETGVTQSPTHLIKTRGQQVTLRCSSQSGHNTVSWYQQALGQGPQFIFQYYREEENGRGNFPPRFSGLQFPNYSSELNVNALELDDSALYLCASSFSSGEQFFGPGTRLTVL.